Listed below are T cell receptor beta chains from one sample, sequenced in a study of T cell responses to AZD1222 COVID-19 vaccine. Using immunoSEQ multiplex PCR, the repertoire was profiled, and TCRdb retains in-frame clones only, with some absent. The sample lists around 150,000 clones, 85% to 95% occurring once. The specimen comprised peripheral blood, sampled 28 days after the second AZD1222 dose. The receptors derive from an adult who received the AZD1222 COVID-19 vaccine. Each CDR3 is given with its conserved first and last residue. A D gene is named only where the DNA matches it firmly. A clone size is listed for some rows: how often the clone was seen (once, few, many), or a class if it is expanded.

V	size	D	J	CDR3	DNA
TRBV29-1	NA	NA	TRBJ1-2	CSVGQINYGYTF	TGCAGCGTAGGACAGATTAACTATGGCTACACCTTC
TRBV6-2/TRBV6-3	NA	TRBD1	TRBJ2-7	CASSYPSPVGTGDSYEQYF	TGTGCCAGCAGTTACCCTTCTCCCGTGGGGACAGGGGACTCCTACGAGCAGTACTTC
TRBV4-1	NA	NA	TRBJ1-5	CASSQDPGAPEPQHF	TGCGCCAGCAGCCAAGATCCAGGGGCGCCGGAACCCCAGCATTTT
TRBV19	NA	NA	TRBJ2-7	CASSIDLVGSTGEQYF	TGTGCCAGTAGTATAGATTTGGTAGGTTCTACCGGCGAGCAGTACTTC
TRBV18	NA	TRBD2	TRBJ2-1	CASSPLAGGYNEQFF	TGTGCCAGCTCCCCCCTAGCGGGGGGCTACAATGAGCAGTTCTTC
TRBV18	NA	TRBD1	TRBJ2-1	CASSWTGIEQFF	TGTGCCAGCTCATGGACAGGGATTGAGCAGTTCTTC
TRBV7-2	NA	NA	TRBJ1-6	CASSLGTSNSPLHF	TGTGCCAGCAGCCTCGGGACTTCTAATTCACCCCTCCACTTT
TRBV4-1	NA	NA	TRBJ1-2	CASSQERESYGYTF	TGCGCCAGCAGCCAAGAGAGGGAGAGCTATGGCTACACCTTC
TRBV15	NA	NA	TRBJ2-5	CATSRAGLETQYF	TGTGCCACCAGCAGAGCTGGGTTAGAGACCCAGTACTTC
TRBV5-5	NA	NA	TRBJ1-3	CASSLLGVGNTIYF	TGTGCCAGCAGCTTGTTGGGCGTCGGAAACACCATATATTTT
TRBV5-4	NA	TRBD2	TRBJ2-7	CASSSLAGGASHEQYF	TGTGCCAGCAGCTCTCTAGCGGGGGGGGCCTCCCACGAGCAGTACTTC
TRBV7-9	NA	TRBD1	TRBJ1-4	CASRRTGTGANEKLFF	TGTGCCAGCAGACGGACAGGGACCGGAGCTAATGAAAAACTGTTTTTT
TRBV14	NA	NA	TRBJ1-6	CASSHGSSPLHF	TGTGCCAGCAGCCACGGAAGTTCACCCCTCCACTTT
TRBV7-3	NA	NA	TRBJ1-1	CASSTGAAGGRAFF	TGTGCCAGCAGCACAGGTGCCGCTGGTGGTCGAGCTTTCTTT
TRBV4-3	NA	NA	TRBJ2-3	CASSQAQGDTQYF	TGCGCCAGCAGCCAAGCCCAGGGTGATACGCAGTATTTT
TRBV3-1/TRBV3-2	NA	TRBD1	TRBJ1-1	CASSQTLTGMNTEAFF	TGTGCCAGCAGCCAAACACTGACAGGGATGAACACTGAAGCTTTCTTT
TRBV7-3	NA	NA	TRBJ1-6	CASSLGAGVNSPLHF	TGTGCCAGCAGCTTAGGTGCAGGGGTGAATTCACCCCTCCACTTT
TRBV7-9	NA	NA	TRBJ1-2	CASSLGSGYGYTF	TGTGCCAGCAGCTTAGGGTCGGGCTATGGCTACACCTTC
TRBV13	NA	NA	TRBJ1-1	CASSLNLLGSTEAFF	TGTGCCAGCAGCCTGAATCTCCTTGGGAGCACTGAAGCTTTCTTT
TRBV7-7	NA	NA	TRBJ2-2	CASSSRETGELFF	TGTGCTAGCAGCTCCAGGGAAACCGGGGAGCTGTTTTTT
TRBV6-2/TRBV6-3	NA	NA	TRBJ2-7	CASSYTQSGPKIYEQYF	TGTGCCAGCAGTTACACGCAGAGCGGACCCAAGATCTACGAGCAGTACTTC
TRBV5-1	once	NA	TRBJ2-2	CATLRDGYTGELFF	TGCGCCACCCTCCGGGACGGATACACCGGGGAGCTGTTTTTT